Shown below are 4 T cell receptor beta chains from a single sample sequenced in a study of immune evolution from preneoplasia to lung adenocarcinoma. Measured with immunoSEQ multiplex PCR; TCRdb has only the in-frame clones, and not every one. In the table there are fewer than 9,000 clones, about 86% of which are singletons. Sequenced sample: FFPE invasive lung adenocarcinoma tissue. These TCRs come from a person between 50 and 70 years old with lung adenocarcinoma.

V is TRBV19 and J is TRBJ1-5; 7 nucleotides match TRBD1. With V trimmed by 10 bases and J by 6 bases, 9 bases remained unmatched. The CDR3 has 13 amino acids. Germline V CDR1 and CDR2: LNHDA, SQIVND (reference sequence). This chain's CDR3 is CATATGLGQPQHF. In DNA form, the CDR3 reads TGTGCCACCGCGACAGGGCTAGGTCAGCCCCAGCATTTT.

The chain carries TRBV7-9 and TRBJ1-3, with D perhaps TRBD1 (5 bases). Germline V CDR1 and CDR2: SEHNR, FQNEAQ (reference sequence). There are 15 residues in the CDR3. Trimming stripped 5 bases from V and 2 bases from J, with 13 bases between. The CDR3 here is CASSPQAGAGNTIYF. For the CDR3, the DNA is TGTGCCAGCAGCCCCCAGGCGGGGGCTGGAAACACCATATATTTT.

The count of this clone is one. The V call is TRBV27, the J call TRBJ2-5; 7 bases agree with TRBD2. CDR3 length: 13 residues. Germline V gives CDR1 MNHEY, CDR2 SMNVEV (reference sequence). V was pared by 6 bases and J by 7 bases, with 8 bases of the junction left unmatched. CDR3 bases: TGTGCCAGCAGACCAACGGGGGGTCGGACCCAGTACTTC. As protein: CASRPTGGRTQYF.

The rearrangement uses TRBV13 and TRBJ2-5; no clear D. Germline assignment: CDR1 PRHDT and CDR2 FYEKMQ (reference sequence). This CDR3 comprises 12 residues. Trimming removed 2 bases at V and 5 bases at J, with 6 bases between. The CDR3 sequence: CASSLSGETQYF. CDR3 sequence (DNA): TGTGCCAGCAGCTTATCCGGTGAGACCCAGTACTTC.